The 8 T cell receptor beta chains reported below all come from one sample, sequenced in a study of shared clonotypes between healthy human individuals (dated by TCRdb to 2018 to 2021). To prepare the library, the immunoSEQ multiplex PCR assay was applied. This is the immuneACCESS table as TCRdb keeps it, with only in-frame sequences that have V and J called. A part of the clones is gone; compared with another copy, unresolved V genes explain less than half, and the rest is unexplained. Within this sample are some 2.3 million clones, with over 90% of them counted one time only. About 0.41% of the sample goes to the ten largest clones. Sequencing was carried out using naive CD4+ T cells from PBMCs. The intended sense of this specimen's cell subset or site label: CD45RA+ positively selected. The receptor set was obtained from a man between 18 and 35 years old in good health. Some clones in this sample may be carry-over from other donors' samples.

This clone was observed a handful of times. The chain combines TRBV5-1 with TRBJ2-2; 9 bases map to TRBD2. Germline assignment: CDR1 SGHRS and CDR2 YFSETQ. The J segment lost 6 bases and the V segment lost 7 bases, leaving 13 bases of the junction unmatched. This CDR3 region has 16 residues. CDR3: CASYAPSGRLAGELFF. The CDR3 bases are TGCGCCAGCTATGCTCCCAGCGGGAGGCTGGCCGGGGAGCTGTTTTTT. Variable domain in full (rest from reference TRBV5-1 and TRBJ2-2): KAGVTQTPRYLIKTRGQQVTLSCSPISGHRSVSWYQQTPGQGLQFLFEYFSETQRNKGNFPGRFSGRQFSNSRSEMNVSTLELGDSALYLCASYAPSGRLAGELFFGEGSRLTVL.

The chain employs TRBV18 and TRBJ2-1; TRBD1 matches at 7 bases. Germline CDR1 and CDR2: KGHSH and LQKENI. Trimming at V came to 0 bases and at J to 10 bases, leaving 9 bases not matched to a gene. The CDR3 sequence is 15 residues long. CDR3 coding DNA: TGTGCCAGCTCACCACCGGGACAGCCCAACAGGGAGCAGTTCTTC. Its protein is CASSPPGQPNREQFF.

In its sample, this clone was seen once. This chain connects TRBV2 to TRBJ2-7, with 12 bases aligning to TRBD2. This CDR3 contains 15 residues. J was trimmed by 4 bases and V by 8 bases; bases with no gene match: 9. Germline V lookup: CDR1 SNHLY, CDR2 FYNNEI. CDR3 protein: CASGLAGGPYYEQYF. As DNA, the CDR3 is TGTGCCAGCGGGCTAGCGGGAGGGCCATATTACGAGCAGTACTTC.

The rearrangement uses TRBV28 and TRBJ2-1; D call uncertain. CDR1 is MDHEN and CDR2 is SYDVKM in the germline V gene. CDR3 length equals 15 residues. V lost 4 bases and J 1 base, leaving 11 bases between the germline ends. CDR3 residues: CASSSLTRSYNEQFF. For the CDR3, the DNA is TGTGCCAGCAGTTCCCTGACGCGTTCCTACAATGAGCAGTTCTTC.

The chain recombines TRBV7-3 with TRBJ2-4, with TRBD1 matching 8 bases. The CDR3 loop spans 14 amino acids. The junction had 7 bases not matched to a gene; V was cut back by 5 bases and J by 7 bases. Germline V gene lookup returns CDR1 SGHTA and CDR2 FQGTGA. For the CDR3, the DNA is TGTGCCAGCAGCCCAGGGGGCACAAATAACATTCAGTACTTC. This translates into CASSPGGTNNIQYF. Using reference TRBV7-3 and TRBJ2-4 for the parts outside the CDR3, the full variable domain is GAGVSQTPSNKVTEKGKYVELRCDPISGHTALYWYRQSLGQGPEFLIYFQGTGAADDSGLPNDRFFAVRPEGSVSTLKIQRTERGDSAVYLCASSPGGTNNIQYFGAGTRLSVL.

This rearrangement joins TRBV6-1 to TRBJ2-6; 10 bases are shared with TRBD1. The CDR3 consists of 18 residues. Germline assignment: CDR1 MNHNS and CDR2 SASEGT. V dropped 2 bases and J dropped 2; count of bases not matched to a gene: 6. CDR3 in amino acids: CASSERSTGGAGANVLTF. CDR3 nucleotide sequence: TGTGCCAGCAGTGAAAGGTCGACAGGGGGCGCTGGGGCCAACGTCCTGACTTTC.

CDR3 region: CASSLAGQGPQPQHF. CDR3 nucleotide sequence: TGCGCCAGCAGCTTGGCCGGCCAGGGTCCTCAGCCCCAGCATTTT. The chain employs TRBV5-1 and TRBJ1-5; the D gene is possibly TRBD1 (5 bases). V was trimmed by 0 bases and J by 6 bases, leaving 13 bases between them. This CDR3 region has 15 residues. Germline values: CDR1 SGHRS, CDR2 YFSETQ.

The V and J genes are TRBV28 and TRBJ1-2; TRBD1 is a possible D gene (6 bases). This CDR3 is built from 14 residues. Trimming stripped 5 bases from V and 5 bases from J, with 15 bases between. Per germline, CDR1 MDHEN and CDR2 SYDVKM. The CDR3 reads CASSPPRTVYGYTF. DNA for the CDR3: TGTGCCAGCAGTCCCCCCCGGACAGTGTATGGCTACACCTTC.